This T cell receptor (beta chain) is drawn from a study of T cell responses to AZD1222 COVID-19 vaccine (dated by TCRdb to the early 2020s). Regarding the research as a whole: AZD1222 recipients whose second dose came at about 4 weeks and those whose second dose came at about 12 weeks were combined into one group, since spike-specific TCR depth and breadth did not differ between the two schedules. TCR sequencing covered more than 230 trial participants: 200 to 220 given two doses of AZD1222 and 26 given two doses of MenACWY control vaccine. Trial participants were enrolled into age subgroups of 18-55, 56-69 and 70-plus years, which contained about 150, 28 and 57 TCR-sequenced participants, respectively.

A distance of 15 bases separates the germline ends of V and J, which lose 5 bases and 2 bases respectively. The CDR3, cysteine through phenylalanine, is 15 amino acids long. Left in the record is the CDR3 DNA by itself, 45 bases read in frame from the first base. The germline V gene gives CDR1 as SGHAT and CDR2 as FQNNGV. To note about this clone: Its antigen has not been determined. No base qualities exist here, and no much larger clone lies one base off it.

Overall study results and their limits: Conclusions about previously exposed vaccinees are limited because only six or seven AZD1222 recipients were SARS-CoV-2 seropositive at baseline. Nearly half of unique spike-specific TCRs reportedly recognized epitopes outside regions mutated in the B.1.351 and B.1.1.7 variants. Vaccine-associated CD4 TCRs spanned the whole spike protein, with dominant responses in regions 160-218 and 743-854. No day 14 peak-response samples were available, so repertoires were characterized only after the peak T cell response. Participants were mostly white British, with more females than males. The authors suggested clonal diversity may have been underestimated. The 56-69-year group was small, and its depth increase did not reach significance, likely because of low power. A significant rise in spike-specific TCR breadth and depth was observed after two AZD1222 doses relative to day 0 and relative to MenACWY recipients.

The label giving this sample's time point can be read as: baseline before first vaccination. Vaccinee samples were obtained from the UK trials COV001 and COV002, which included a single-blind randomized controlled phase 2/3 trial of AZD1222 (ChAdOx1 nCoV-19) in healthy adults. Trial participant PBMC samples were collected at day 0 and day 28 after the second dose for TCRbeta chain sequencing. The CDR3 regions of human TCRbeta chains were subjected to immunosequencing. The original methods were these. Repertoire TCRs were checked for matches against a reference library of SARS-CoV-2-specific TCRs that had been generated using the MIRA antigen-specificity platform. Breadth meant the fraction of unique TCRs that were SARS-CoV-2-associated, whereas depth meant the fraction of total T cells that were SARS-CoV-2-associated. Using the MIRA data, every spike-specific TCR was mapped to the spike region that the TCR reacted to and assigned to either a CD4 or a CD8 class. Log10-transformed breadth and depth values were compared by one-way ANOVA with Sidak's multiple comparisons tests. Here the immuneACCESS table is served through TCRdb, limited to in-frame sequences with V and J called. Missing clones are a known gap in these copies; in checked studies unresolved V genes cover under half, and the rest lacks a known reason. That table furnishes V, J and clone size, whereas the DNA furnished D and trimming. The sample table shows about 170,000 clones, and around 90% are seen once. The biggest ten clones account for roughly 1.6% of the sample.

This material consisted of peripheral blood, taken on day 0 of AZD1222 vaccination. The chain employs TRBV11-2 and TRBJ1-1, with the D segment identity uncertain. The receptor's source is an adult in good health. The nucleotide sequence is TGTGCCAGCAGCCCTCGAACATACGAAAACACTGAAGCTTTCTTT. Its product reads: CASSPRTYENTEAFF.